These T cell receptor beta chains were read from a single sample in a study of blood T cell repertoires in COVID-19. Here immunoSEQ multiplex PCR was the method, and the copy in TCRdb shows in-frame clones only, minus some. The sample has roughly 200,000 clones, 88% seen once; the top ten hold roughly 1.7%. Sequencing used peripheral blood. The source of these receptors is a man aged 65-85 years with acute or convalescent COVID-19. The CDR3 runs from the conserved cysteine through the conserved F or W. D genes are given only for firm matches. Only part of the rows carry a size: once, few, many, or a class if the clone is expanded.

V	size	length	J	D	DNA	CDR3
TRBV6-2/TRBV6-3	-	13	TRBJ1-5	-	TGTGCCAGCAGTTACTCCCTTACAGGAACCCAGCATTTT	CASSYSLTGTQHF
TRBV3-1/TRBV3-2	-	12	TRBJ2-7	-	TGTGCCAGCAGCCCTGGACAGCGCGAGCAGTACTTC	CASSPGQREQYF
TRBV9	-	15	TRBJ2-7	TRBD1	TGTGCCAGCAGCGTAGAATGGGACAGCTCCTACGAGCAGTACTTC	CASSVEWDSSYEQYF
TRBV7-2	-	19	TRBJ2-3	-	TGTGCCAGCAGCCGCAGGGGGGGGCGGGAGGCCCTGAATGACAATACGCAGTATTTT	CASSRRGGREALNDNTQYF
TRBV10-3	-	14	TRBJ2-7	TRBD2	TGTGCCATCAGTGAAGTTAGCGGGAGGGGCGAGCAGTACTTC	CAISEVSGRGEQYF
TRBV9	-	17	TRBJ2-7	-	TGTGCCAGCAGCGTAGGCGCCCCCCACGAAAATTCCTACGAGCAGTACTTC	CASSVGAPHENSYEQYF
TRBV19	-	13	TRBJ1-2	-	TGTGCCTCTTCGAAGGCCCCAGGGTGGGGCTACACCTTC	CASSKAPGWGYTF
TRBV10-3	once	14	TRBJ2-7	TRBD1	TGTGCCATCGGTCGTGACAGGGGGGCCTACGAGCAGTACTTC	CAIGRDRGAYEQYF
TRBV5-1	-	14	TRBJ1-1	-	TGCGCCAGCAGCTCTCGGGGTTTCAACACTGAAGCTTTCTTT	CASSSRGFNTEAFF
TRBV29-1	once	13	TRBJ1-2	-	TGCAGCGTTGAAGAGACAGTGATCTATGGCTACACCTTC	CSVEETVIYGYTF
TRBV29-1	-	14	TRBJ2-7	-	TGCAGCGTCGAGACAGGGGAGGGGACCCGGCAGCAGTACTTC	CSVETGEGTRQQYF
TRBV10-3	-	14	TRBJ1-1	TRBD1	TGTGCCATCGGAGTAACAGGGGTAGAGACTGAAGCTTTCTTT	CAIGVTGVETEAFF
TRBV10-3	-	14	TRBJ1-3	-	TGTGCCACCCAGACTGCCTATTCTGGAAACACCATATATTTT	CATQTAYSGNTIYF
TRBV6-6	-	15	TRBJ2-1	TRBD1	TGTGCCAGCAGTTACGGGACAGGATACTACAATGAGCAGTTCTTC	CASSYGTGYYNEQFF
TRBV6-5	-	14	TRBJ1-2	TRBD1	TGTGCCAGCAGCCCGGGACAGGGGAGCTCTGGCTACACCTTC	CASSPGQGSSGYTF
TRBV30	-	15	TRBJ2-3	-	TGTGCCTCTGGAGTAGGCGGGGCTACATCAGGTGCGCAGTATTTT	CASGVGGATSGAQYF
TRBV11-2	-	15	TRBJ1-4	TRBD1	TGTGCCAGCAGCTTGAGGGACAGACCTAATGAAAAACTGTTTTTT	CASSLRDRPNEKLFF